A single TCR beta chain is shown here with its context. Antigen specificity is unknown. V was shortened by 2 bases and J by 2 bases, with 7 bases between the two germline ends. The length of the CDR3 is 13 residues. CDR1 and CDR2 from the germline V gene are MNHEY and SMNVEV (reference sequence). The entry originates in a study of T cell responses to AZD1222 COVID-19 vaccine. Study-wide context: Analyses pooled second doses at about 4 or about 12 weeks. Study observations and caveats: Spike was spanned by vaccine-associated CD4 TCRs, with dominance at 160-218 and 743-854. Unmutated variant regions reportedly attract nearly half of all spike-specific TCRs.

Clones were read by immunoSEQ multiplex PCR, and TCRdb kept only the in-frame ones, dropping some. The sample carries under 200,000 clones, roughly 93% recorded once. The clonotype originates from an adult in good health. This material consisted of peripheral blood, taken on day 0 of AZD1222 vaccination. The chain joins TRBV27 to TRBJ2-7; D is uncertain. For the CDR3, the DNA is TGTGCCAGCAGTTTAGGCATAACCTACGAGCAGTACTTC. This codes for CASSLGITYEQYF.